The entry below gives a single TCR beta chain sequence along with its context. The data derive from a study of shared clonotypes between healthy human individuals. A split of CD4+ cells into CD45RA+ naive and CD45RA-negative memory subsets was performed. CDR3 length equals 15 residues. Trimming shortened V by 6 bases and J by 2 bases, and 14 bases separated the two germline ends. The germline gives CDR1 MDHEN, CDR2 SYDVKM. Libraries were prepared by immunoSEQ multiplex PCR; TCRdb keeps only in-frame clonotypes and omits some of them. The table includes a few million clones, more than 80% detected once.

The TCR comes from a young man in good health. Some clones in this sample may be carry-over from other donors' samples. Material: naive CD4+ T cells from PBMCs. Subset in this sample: CD45RA+ positively selected. The chain combines TRBV28 with TRBJ1-5; the D gene is possibly TRBD1 (5 bases). The DNA of the CDR3 is TGTGCCAGCAGCCACGACAGAAGGGGCAATCAGCCCCAGCATTTT. Encoded protein: CASSHDRRGNQPQHF.